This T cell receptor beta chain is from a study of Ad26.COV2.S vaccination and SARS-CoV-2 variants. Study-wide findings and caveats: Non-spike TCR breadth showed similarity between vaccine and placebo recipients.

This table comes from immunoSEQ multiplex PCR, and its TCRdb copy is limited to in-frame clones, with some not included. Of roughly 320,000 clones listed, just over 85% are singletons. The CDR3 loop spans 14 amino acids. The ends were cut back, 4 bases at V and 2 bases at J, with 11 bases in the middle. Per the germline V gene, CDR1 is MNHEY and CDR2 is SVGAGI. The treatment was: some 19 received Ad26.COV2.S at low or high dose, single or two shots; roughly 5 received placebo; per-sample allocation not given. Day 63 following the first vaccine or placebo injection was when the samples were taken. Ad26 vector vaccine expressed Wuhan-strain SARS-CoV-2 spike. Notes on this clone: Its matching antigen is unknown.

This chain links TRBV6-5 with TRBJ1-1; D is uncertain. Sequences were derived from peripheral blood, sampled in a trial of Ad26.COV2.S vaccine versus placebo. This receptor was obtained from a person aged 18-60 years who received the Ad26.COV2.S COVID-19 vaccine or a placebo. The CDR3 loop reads CASSSGQLNTEAFF. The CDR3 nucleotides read TGTGCCAGCAGTTCGGGCCAGCTAAACACTGAAGCTTTCTTT.